The rows below give T cell receptor beta chains drawn from one sample of a study of T cells after yellow fever vaccination. TCRdb recomputed calls from the 5' RACE reads with MiXCR, one row per CDR3 protein. This table holds around 100,000 distinct CDR3 sequences, 8.4% found once. Source: CD8+ T cells sorted from PBMCs, taken 45 days after the yellow fever booster vaccination. The receptor set was obtained from a man younger than 45 who received the YFV17D yellow fever vaccine. CDR3s leave out the opening cysteine and the closing phenylalanine or tryptophan. For some rows the clone size is stated as once, few or many, or as a class when expanded; others skip it.

abundance,j_gene,v_gene,CDR3aa
many,TRBJ2-2,TRBV5-6,ASSLAGGSAGELF
-,TRBJ2-1,TRBV7-2,ASRSDYNEQF
-,TRBJ2-7,TRBV4-3,ASSQDWGQASFEQY
few,TRBJ2-1,TRBV5-4,AHPGSGTGKNEQF
-,TRBJ2-7,TRBV4-3,ASSQDVMGPYEQY
-,TRBJ1-1,TRBV5-5,ASSLGSGTEAF
many,TRBJ2-7,TRBV4-3,ASSQDFSSVYEQY
many,TRBJ2-3,TRBV5-4,ASSGQGADDTQY
-,TRBJ2-1,TRBV20-1,SATNKLAVSSYNEQF
many,TRBJ2-1,TRBV29-1,SVEASGTYNEQF
-,TRBJ2-7,TRBV6-2/TRBV6-3,ASSYAGDAYEQY
-,TRBJ2-1,TRBV7-9,ASSHLAGGNEQF
many,TRBJ2-1,TRBV7-9,ASSLAGFEQF
many,TRBJ2-2,TRBV4-3,ASSQGASTGELF
-,TRBJ2-2,TRBV7-3,ASSGGSGELF
few,TRBJ2-7,TRBV5-1,ASSEEVRGSYEQY
-,TRBJ1-1,TRBV7-2,ASSLKRGRPTEAF
many,TRBJ2-7,TRBV29-1,SVEDEFAEGSYEQY
-,TRBJ2-7,TRBV5-4,ASSLGDRGLEQY
-,TRBJ2-1,TRBV12-3/TRBV12-4,ASSFVRSASGTYNEQF
-,TRBJ1-4,TRBV5-5,ASSLGIDEKLF
once,TRBJ2-3,TRBV19,ATSIGPSGSLTDTQY
many,TRBJ2-5,TRBV6-1,ASIQGLGETQY
many,TRBJ2-7,TRBV7-9,ASSRGNYEQY
many,TRBJ2-3,TRBV29-1,SVEDHGAGADTQY
many,TRBJ2-1,TRBV11-1,ASSLDNVYVNLTNEQF
many,TRBJ2-1,TRBV3-1,ASSQDPELYNEQF
many,TRBJ2-7,TRBV6-2/TRBV6-3,ASNTGTVFYEQY
-,TRBJ2-7,TRBV4-3,ASSQDFLEQY
many,TRBJ2-3,TRBV2,ASLGTRGTDTQY
many,TRBJ2-2,TRBV29-1,SVVETEPPGELF
-,TRBJ2-1,TRBV2,ASSGLGDRGWDNEQF
many,TRBJ2-4,TRBV15,ATSTQGSGAKNIQY
many,TRBJ2-5,TRBV20-1,SADTGPYAETQY
many,TRBJ2-6,TRBV29-1,SILDSGANVLT
many,TRBJ1-5,TRBV9,ASSVKGNQPQH
many,TRBJ2-1,TRBV18,ASSPTGTGHKGEQF
once,TRBJ2-7,TRBV4-3,TSSPGDSSYEQY
many,TRBJ2-4,TRBV4-3,ASSKEPTKNIQY